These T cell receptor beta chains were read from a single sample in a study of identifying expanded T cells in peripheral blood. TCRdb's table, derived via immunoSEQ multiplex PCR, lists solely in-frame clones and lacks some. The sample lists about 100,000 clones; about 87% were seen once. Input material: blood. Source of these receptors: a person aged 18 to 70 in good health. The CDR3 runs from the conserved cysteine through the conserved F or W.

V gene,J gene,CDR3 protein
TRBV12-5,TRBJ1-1,CASGFATTEAFF
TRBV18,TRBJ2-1,CASSPARGGRGEQFF
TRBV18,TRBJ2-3,CASSPIQRGSNTDTQYF
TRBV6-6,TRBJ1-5,CASSRQGAQPQHF
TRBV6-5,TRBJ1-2,CASSYSNRGRDYGYTF
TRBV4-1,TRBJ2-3,CASMTSGSTDTQYF
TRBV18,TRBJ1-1,CASSPDLGGGTEAFF
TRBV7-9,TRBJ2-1,CASRPWEREEEGSYNEQFF
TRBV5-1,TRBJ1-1,CASSNAPLNTEAFF
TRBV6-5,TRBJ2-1,CASSPGPYNEQFF
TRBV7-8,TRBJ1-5,CASRRGTSFNQPQHF
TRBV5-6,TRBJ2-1,CASTPRVLAGLISYNEQFF
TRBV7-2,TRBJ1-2,CASSSRTGAHYGYTF
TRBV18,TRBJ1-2,CASSPPATGGMGGYTF
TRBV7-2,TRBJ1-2,CASSLSNPGPRNYGYTF
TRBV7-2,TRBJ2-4,CASSLVTATGNIQYF
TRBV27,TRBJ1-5,CASSFQEGFQPQHF
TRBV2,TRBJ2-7,CASSAVPAGEQYF
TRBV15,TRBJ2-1,CATSRDTRTSGMYNEQFF
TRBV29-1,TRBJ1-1,CSVRPTGGTEAFF
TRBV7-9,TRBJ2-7,CASSLVRLMGEQYF
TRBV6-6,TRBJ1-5,CASSQTGGNQPQHF
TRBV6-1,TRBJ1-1,CASKTGVKNTEAFF
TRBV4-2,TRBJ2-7,CASSQGLALSSYEQYF
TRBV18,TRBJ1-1,CASSPGMRQRSAFF
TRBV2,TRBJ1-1,CASRVQGAETEAFF
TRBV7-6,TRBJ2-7,CASSVGQNSYEQYF
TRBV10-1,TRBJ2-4,CASSEVLGSIQYF
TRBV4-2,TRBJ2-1,CASSQDRGGTYNEQFF
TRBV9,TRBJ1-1,CASSVFGGNTEAFF
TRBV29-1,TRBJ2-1,CSVEGLAGGQIKYNEQFF
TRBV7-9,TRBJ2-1,CASSPSSAYNEQFF
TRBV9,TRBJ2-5,CASSPPRGRPETQYF
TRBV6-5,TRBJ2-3,CASSHTRGITDTQYF
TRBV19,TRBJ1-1,CASSITPGPGVEAFF
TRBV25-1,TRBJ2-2,CASGGGLNTGELFF
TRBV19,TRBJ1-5,CASMRALTDYNQPQHF
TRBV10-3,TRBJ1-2,CAIGDRYTPSF
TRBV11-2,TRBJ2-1,CASSTTEQFF
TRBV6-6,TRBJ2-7,CASSYKVYSEQYF
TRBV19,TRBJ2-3,CASSSGLAGGGTDTQYF